Below, one T cell receptor beta chain is given with its context. It has no known antigen specificity. One base away there is no much larger clone; base qualities are not given. This specimen belongs to a study of T-cell reconstitution after alpha-beta-depleted transplantation in children (dated by TCRdb to about 2016). Some background on the complete study: Using TCR repertoire profiling, the study followed T-cell immune reconstitution in a quantitative way in children after TCRalphabeta/CD19-depleted allogeneic hematopoietic cell transplantation.

The germline V and J ends show losses of 4 bases and 1 base respectively, and no gene match explains 4 bases of the junction. Including cysteine and phenylalanine, the CDR3 has 14 amino acids. Solely the CDR3 DNA is kept, with 42 bases framed from the first base. Looking up the germline V gene yields CDR1 SGHRS and CDR2 YFSETQ. The library was prepared using PCR. The reads were generated on an Illumina HiSeq 2500. TCR libraries were prepared with molecular barcoding, using unique molecular identifiers to normalize TCRbeta repertoire quantification. Starting from the raw public reads, TCRdb applied fastp trimming at Q25, assembled clones with MiXCR and retained in-frame beta chains. When rows share a CDR3 protein, they turn into one entry using the most common DNA and genes. The sample includes about a million distinct CDR3 sequences, with 25% to 30% observed a single time. The ten largest clonotypes hold over 25% of the sample.

The sample's treatment or condition label, in plain terms: allogeneic hematopoietic cell transplantation with graft depleted of TCRalphabeta T cells and CD19 B cells. The transplant recipients were children given TCRalphabeta/CD19-depleted allogeneic hematopoietic cell grafts. Overall results and qualifications from the work: Over subsequent months, a decline in hyperexpanded clone frequencies was noted, and after one year, T-cell counts and TCRbeta diversity were mostly ascribed to newly produced T cells. The high TCRbeta diversity at day 60 in some patients was ascribed to recipient T cells and intrathymic progenitors that had survived conditioning. About two months after transplant, the apparently early recovery of alphabetaT-cell counts reportedly depended on just several hundred clones that had expanded rapidly and came from non-depleted graft cells.

Recombination connected TRBV5-1 to TRBJ2-7; TRBD1 matches 8 bases in the middle. The source was PBMCs, mostly from graft donor cells, collected 360 days after TCRalphabeta/CD19-depleted stem cell transplant. This TCR came from a boy in the first two years of life who had a stem cell transplant for SCID, so the T cells may come from the graft donor. The nucleotide sequence is TGCGCCAGCAGCCAAACAGGGGGGTCCTACGAGCAGTACTTC. It encodes CASSQTGGSYEQYF. The variable domain in full, with residues beyond the CDR3 obtained from the reference TRBV5-1 and TRBJ2-7 genes, is KAGVTQTPRYLIKTRGQQVTLSCSPISGHRSVSWYQQTPGQGLQFLFEYFSETQRNKGNFPGRFSGRQFSNSRSEMNVSTLELGDSALYLCASSQTGGSYEQYFGPGTRLTVT.